A selection of T cell receptor beta chains follows, all from one sample in a study of blood T cell repertoires in COVID-19. Using immunoSEQ multiplex PCR, the repertoire was profiled, and TCRdb retains in-frame clones only, with some absent. The sample contains 250,000 to 350,000 clones, approximately 89% of which appear only once. The sequencing sample was made of peripheral blood. The source is a woman between 55 and 75 years old with acute or convalescent COVID-19. The CDR3 runs from the conserved cysteine through the conserved F or W. D genes are given only for firm matches. For some rows the clone size is stated as once, few or many, or as a class when expanded; others skip it.

>TRBJ2-7|TRBD1|TRBV27|-
TGTGCCAGCAGTGACAGGGGGCAATACGAGCAGTACTTC
CASSDRGQYEQYF
>TRBJ2-2|TRBD2|TRBV12-5|once
TGTGCTAGTTTAGCGGGAGGGAGTTTGGGCACCGGGGAGCTGTTTTTT
CASLAGGSLGTGELFF
>TRBJ1-6|-|TRBV12-3/TRBV12-4|few
TGTGCCAGCAGTTTAAGCGTCCGACGCCTCCACTTT
CASSLSVRRLHF
>TRBJ1-2|-|TRBV7-9|-
TGTGCCAGCAGCAATCTACAGGAGTTCTATGGCTACACCTTC
CASSNLQEFYGYTF
>TRBJ2-7|TRBD2|TRBV7-9|-
TGTGCCAGCAGCCCCCGGGGGAGGGAGACCTACGAGCAGTACTTC
CASSPRGRETYEQYF
>TRBJ1-2|TRBD1|TRBV6-1|-
TGTGCCAGCAGTGAAGGGCAGGGGGCGTTAGATGGCTACACCTTC
CASSEGQGALDGYTF
>TRBJ2-7|-|TRBV5-1|-
TGCGCCAGCAGCTTGGAGGGGCAGGGAATATACGAGCAGTACTTC
CASSLEGQGIYEQYF
>TRBJ1-6|TRBD1|TRBV24-1|-
TGTGCCACCAGTGATTCCCGGACAGGAAATAATTCACCCCTCCACTTT
CATSDSRTGNNSPLHF
>TRBJ1-2|TRBD1|TRBV5-1|-
TGCGCCAGCAGCTTGGCCGTTAACAGGGGTGGCTACACCTTC
CASSLAVNRGGYTF
>TRBJ1-6|-|TRBV6-5|-
TGTGCCAGCTCCGTACGGGATAATTCACCCCTCCACTTT
CASSVRDNSPLHF
>TRBJ2-3|-|TRBV10-3|-
TGTGCCACCCGGGGAAGCGAGACAGATACGCAGTATTTT
CATRGSETDTQYF
>TRBJ1-5|-|TRBV28|-
TGTGCCAGCACCGAAAAAGGGGGGGGCAGTCAGCCCCAGCATTTT
CASTEKGGGSQPQHF
>TRBJ2-1|-|TRBV24-1|-
TGTGCCACCAGTGACCCCAGACTAGTCGGTGAGCAGTTCTTC
CATSDPRLVGEQFF
>TRBJ2-1|-|TRBV7-9|-
TGTGCCAGCAGCGTCGGGGGCTCCTACAATGAGCAGTTCTTC
CASSVGGSYNEQFF
>TRBJ2-7|TRBD1|TRBV27|-
TGTGCCAGCAGTTTATCCTTGGGACAGGGTTACGAGCAGTACTTC
CASSLSLGQGYEQYF
>TRBJ2-1|TRBD2|TRBV6-5|-
TGTGCCAGCAGTTACTACAGCGGGAGGGCGGATGAGCAGTTCTTC
CASSYYSGRADEQFF
>TRBJ2-5|TRBD2|TRBV3-1/TRBV3-2|-
TGTGCCAGCAGCCAAGATACTAGCGGGGGGCTGGGGGCCCAGTACTTC
CASSQDTSGGLGAQYF
>TRBJ1-2|-|TRBV28|-
TGTGCCAGCAGTTTATCCCCGCTGACAGCTAACTATGGCTACACCTTC
CASSLSPLTANYGYTF
>TRBJ1-5|-|TRBV30|-
TGTGCCTGGAGTGCAGACATTAGGTATCAGCCCCAGCATTTT
CAWSADIRYQPQHF
>TRBJ1-6|TRBD1|TRBV5-1|-
TGCGCCAGCAGCTTGGCCTCCAAGGGGGCAGGTTCACCCCTCCACTTT
CASSLASKGAGSPLHF
>TRBJ2-7|TRBD1|TRBV13|once
TGTGCCAGCAGCGAAGGACAGGAGCCCTACGAGCAGTACTTC
CASSEGQEPYEQYF
>TRBJ2-1|-|TRBV6-1|-
TGTGCCAGCAGTGAATCGTTGACAGTCCTAAGGGATGAGCAGTTCTTC
CASSESLTVLRDEQFF
>TRBJ1-6|TRBD1|TRBV7-8|-
TGTGCCAGCAGCGTTGACAGGGACAACTCCTATAATTCACCCCTCCACTTT
CASSVDRDNSYNSPLHF
>TRBJ1-1|-|TRBV11-2|once
TGTGCCAGCAGCTTAGGGAAGGGGGGGATGAACACTGAAGCTTTCTTT
CASSLGKGGMNTEAFF
>TRBJ1-2|-|TRBV5-1|-
TGCGCCAGCAGCCCAAACTCGGGGTTGGACTATGGCTACACCTTC
CASSPNSGLDYGYTF
>TRBJ1-1|-|TRBV29-1|few
TGCAGCGTTGAAGGGTTCCAGGGTTGGACTGAAGCTTTCTTT
CSVEGFQGWTEAFF
>TRBJ1-1|-|TRBV11-2|-
TGTGCCAGCAGTCCCCCAGGGCGTACGAACACTGAAGCTTTCTTT
CASSPPGRTNTEAFF
>TRBJ2-7|TRBD1|TRBV7-8|-
TGTGCCAGCAGCTTAGCGGGACAGGGTGGTTACGAGCAGTACTTC
CASSLAGQGGYEQYF
>TRBJ1-1|-|TRBV6-5|few
TGTGCCAGCAGTTACCACAGGGCAGGGACTGAAGCTTTCTTT
CASSYHRAGTEAFF
>TRBJ1-5|TRBD1|TRBV4-1|-
TGCGCCAGCAGCCTCAACGACAGGGGTAGCAATCAGCCCCAGCATTTT
CASSLNDRGSNQPQHF
>TRBJ1-2|-|TRBV19|-
TGTGCCAGTAGCCGGCCAGGGGCAGACTATGGCTACACCTTC
CASSRPGADYGYTF
>TRBJ2-7|TRBD1|TRBV30|-
TGTGCCTGGAGTGTAGGGGGCCGCTCCTACGAGCAGTACTTC
CAWSVGGRSYEQYF
>TRBJ2-4|TRBD2|TRBV18|-
TGTGCCAGCTCACCGGGGGAGGGGAAAAACATTCAGTACTTC
CASSPGEGKNIQYF
>TRBJ1-1|-|TRBV28|-
TGTGCCAGCAGTTTATCGGCCTTAGCGGGGAGCACTGAAGCTTTCTTT
CASSLSALAGSTEAFF
>TRBJ1-1|-|TRBV3-1/TRBV3-2|-
TGTGCCAGCAGCCAAGATTGGCTCGGGGACACTGAAGCTTTCTTT
CASSQDWLGDTEAFF
>TRBJ2-3|TRBD2|TRBV2|-
TGTGCCAGCAGTGGGACTAGCGGGGGGCCGTATACGCAGTATTTT
CASSGTSGGPYTQYF
>TRBJ1-6|TRBD1|TRBV28|-
TGTGCCAGCAGCCCCGGACAGGGGGGACCGTCTTATAATTCACCCCTCCACTTT
CASSPGQGGPSYNSPLHF
>TRBJ1-3|-|TRBV24-1|-
TGTGCCACCAGTGACGCGGGAAACACCATATATTTT
CATSDAGNTIYF
>TRBJ1-4|-|TRBV4-1|-
TGCGCCAGCAGCCAAGCCCCAAGCGAAAAACTGTTTTTT
CASSQAPSEKLFF
>TRBJ2-7|-|TRBV12-3/TRBV12-4|-
TGTGCCAGCAGTCGAAGCGTGGGAGGCGAGCAGTACTTC
CASSRSVGGEQYF
>TRBJ2-2|-|TRBV7-9|-
TGTGCCAGCAGCTCGAGGGCGGGAACCGGGGAGCTGTTTTTT
CASSSRAGTGELFF
>TRBJ2-1|TRBD1|TRBV2|few
TGTGCCAGCAGTCGGACAGGACTCTACAATGAGCAGTTCTTC
CASSRTGLYNEQFF
>TRBJ2-3|-|TRBV5-1|-
TGCGCCAGCAGCGTACGACACACAGATACGCAGTATTTT
CASSVRHTDTQYF
>TRBJ1-1|-|TRBV19|-
TGTGCCAGTAGTCTGTCAAGTCCTATGAACACTGAAGCTTTCTTT
CASSLSSPMNTEAFF
>TRBJ2-1|TRBD1|TRBV10-3|-
TGTGCCATCAGGCAGGGGGCTGGGGGTGGCGGGGTCAATGAGCAGTTCTTC
CAIRQGAGGGGVNEQFF